This entry is about one TCR beta chain. This sample was taken from a study of pediatric ulcerative colitis. Data came from immunoSEQ multiplex PCR; TCRdb stores just in-frame clones and leaves some out. The table records tens of thousands of clones, about 89% of them present only once. The CDR3 runs to 16 residues. CDR1 and CDR2 (germline): LNHNV, YYDKDF (reference sequence). Trimming at V came to 3 bases and at J to 0 bases, leaving 3 bases not matched to a gene. The sequence was obtained from a boy between 10 and 17 years old who was a control in a study of pediatric ulcerative colitis. V gene TRBV15 combines with J gene TRBJ2-1, with 9 positions matching TRBD2. The sequenced sample consisted of blood. The CDR3 DNA is TGTGCCACCAGCAGGGAAGCGGGGGGCTCCTACAATGAGCAGTTCTTC. Its translation: CATSREAGGSYNEQFF.